The text below deals with one T cell receptor (beta chain). Its target is not known. These data come from a study of T-cell memory formation after mild COVID-19. Whole-study results and caveats: Chiefly within CM and EM were the contracting CD4+ clones; CD8+ ones were within EMRA. Researchers found some responding clones in pre-infection memory, a sign that cross-reactive memory joined.

TCRdb called the 5' RACE reads again in MiXCR, with one record for every CDR3 protein. This sample yields fewer than 550,000 distinct CDR3 sequences, of which about 19% are seen a single time; 7.5% to 10% belongs to the top ten. Trimming shortened V by 4 bases and J by 6 bases, and 25 bases separated the two germline ends. This CDR3 has 18 amino acids. Per the germline V gene, CDR1 is MNHEY and CDR2 is SVGEGT. The TCR sequence derives from an adult woman who had mild COVID-19 (a few samples of this study predate the infection). Cell type and time point are not known. The V gene is TRBV6-2 or TRBV6-3, the J gene TRBJ2-1; D not certain. Specimen: PBMCs or a T cell subset sorted from them (not recorded which). The CDR3 loop is CASSLRIGGRDVVNEQFF. DNA of the CDR3: TGTGCCAGCAGTTTGCGTATAGGTGGAAGGGATGTCGTCAATGAGCAGTTCTTC.